These 12 T cell receptor beta chains were all obtained from the same sample, sequenced in a study of cytomegalovirus exposure and HLA in healthy donors. PCR used 60 Vbeta primers and 13 Jbeta primers. The protocol was immunoSEQ multiplex PCR, while the TCRdb copy is restricted to in-frame clones and leaves out a portion. In all, the sample yields over 150,000 clones. The sample was PBMCs. Receptors were obtained from a boy aged 10-17 years in good health and CMV-seronegative.

The chain links TRBV7-9 to TRBJ1-6; TRBD1 is a possible D gene (5 bases). The CDR3 is 14 amino acids. From germline, CDR1 is SEHNR and CDR2 FQNEAQ (reference sequence). Trimming stripped 5 bases from V and 5 bases from J, with 10 bases between. The CDR3 DNA sequence: TGTGCCAGCAGCGCGGGGACGGATAATTCACCCCTCCACTTT. Amino acids: CASSAGTDNSPLHF.

J is TRBJ1-1 and V is TRBV4-3; 9 bases match TRBD1. The V gene's germline CDR1 is LGHNA and CDR2 YSLEER. The CDR3 spans 17 residues. The trim removed 0 bases at V and 2 bases at J, leaving 7 bases unmatched. The chain's CDR3 is CASSQDPRTGVNTEAFF. For the CDR3, the DNA is TGCGCCAGCAGCCAAGACCCCCGGACAGGGGTAAACACTGAAGCTTTCTTT.

The chain is built from TRBV11-3 and TRBJ2-2; TRBD2 aligns across 8 bases. The V gene end was trimmed by 3 bases and the J gene end by 0 bases; junction bases not matched to a gene: 3. The germline V gene has CDR1 SGHNT and CDR2 YENEEA. This CDR3 has 16 amino acids. The CDR3 loop reads CASSFKRGSNTGELFF. The DNA of the CDR3 is TGTGCCAGCAGCTTTAAGCGGGGGTCGAACACCGGGGAGCTGTTTTTT.

The V gene is TRBV2, the J gene TRBJ1-2, with D perhaps TRBD1 (6 bases). V lost 7 bases to trimming and J lost 10 bases, with 10 bases between them. Germline CDR1 is SNHLY and CDR2 is FYNNEI. The CDR3 is 10 amino acids. CDR3 DNA sequence: TGTGCCAGCAATGGGGGGGCCTACACCTTC. It yields the protein CASNGGAYTF.

The genes are TRBV2 and TRBJ2-7; 7 nucleotides match TRBD2. The V gene's germline CDR1 is SNHLY and CDR2 FYNNEI. V was pared by 10 bases and J by 3 bases, with 6 bases of the junction left unmatched. This CDR3 contains 12 residues. The CDR3: CATGSGGYEQYF. The CDR3 DNA is TGTGCCACGGGTTCGGGGGGCTACGAGCAGTACTTC.

V gene TRBV7-9 combines with J gene TRBJ1-1; D is ambiguous. V was cut by 8 bases and J by 0 bases, with 13 bases left in between. Per the germline V gene, CDR1 is SEHNR and CDR2 is FQNEAQ (reference sequence). There are 14 residues in the CDR3. The CDR3 nucleotides read TGTGCCAGCCACGGTGGAGATATGAACACTGAAGCTTTCTTT. Its protein is CASHGGDMNTEAFF.

The chain couples TRBV18 to TRBJ2-7; 8 nucleotides agree with TRBD1. This CDR3 is 14 amino acids long. Trimming took 4 bases from V and 1 from J; bases not matched to a gene: 3. CDR1 is KGHSH, CDR2 LQKENI, per germline. The CDR3 DNA sequence: TGTGCCAGCTCACGGGACAGGAATTCCTACGAGCAGTACTTC. Its translation: CASSRDRNSYEQYF. The variable domain in full, with the rest retrieved from reference TRBV18 and TRBJ2-7, is NAGVMQNPRHLVRRRGQEARLRCSPMKGHSHVYWYRQLPEEGLKFMVYLQKENIIDESGMPKERFSAEFPKEGPSILRIQQVVRGDSAAYFCASSRDRNSYEQYFGPGTRLTVT.

The chain links TRBV29-1 to TRBJ1-1, with D tentatively TRBD1 (5 bases). The CDR3 extends over 14 amino acids. V gave up 4 bases and J gave up 0 bases, with 12 bases separating them. The V gene's germline CDR1 is SQVTM and CDR2 ANQGSEA. Here the CDR3 DNA reads TGCAGCGTTGGTGTAGGGGCCCTGAACACTGAAGCTTTCTTT. Translated: CSVGVGALNTEAFF.

CDR3: CASSDWEAGVNEQFF. CDR3 nucleotides: TGTGCCAGCAGTGACTGGGAAGCGGGAGTAAATGAGCAGTTCTTC. This sequence joins TRBV6-4 and TRBJ2-1; TRBD2 matches 8 bases. This CDR3 is built from 15 residues. V trimming: 1 base; J trimming: 7 bases; junction bases outside the gene matches: 6. Germline V gene lookup returns CDR1 MRHNA and CDR2 SNTAGT.

V gene TRBV28 combines with J gene TRBJ2-1; weak D call: TRBD2 (6 bases). Germline V gene data show CDR1 as MDHEN and CDR2 as SYDVKM. V was trimmed by 7 bases and J by 1 base, leaving 14 bases between them. The CDR3 contains 15 residues. Here the CDR3 reads CASTRIAESYNEQFF. The CDR3 region has the DNA TGTGCCAGCACCCGGATAGCGGAGTCCTACAATGAGCAGTTCTTC.

This chain connects TRBV2 to TRBJ1-1, with a possible D match to TRBD1 (5 bases). CDR1 is SNHLY, CDR2 FYNNEI, per germline. V lost 11 bases and J 1 base, leaving 14 bases between the germline ends. The CDR3 has 13 amino acids. This CDR3 is CAAERQKNTEAFF. CDR3 nucleotides: TGTGCCGCCGAAAGACAGAAGAACACTGAAGCTTTCTTT.

The chain couples TRBV30 to TRBJ2-3, with 8 bases matching TRBD1. Germline V gene sequence: CDR1 GTSNPN, CDR2 SVGIG (reference sequence). This CDR3 is built from 15 residues. V was clipped by 0 bases and J by 2 bases; unmatched bases: 4. Written as DNA, the CDR3 is TGTGCCTGGAGTGTGGGGGACAGGCCCACAGATACGCAGTATTTT. As protein: CAWSVGDRPTDTQYF.